The entry below gives a single T cell receptor beta chain sequence along with its context. About 0.5 to 1 ug RNA was reverse transcribed with random hexamers. TCRdb reprocessed the immunoSEQ multiplex PCR reads with MiXCR, giving one entry per CDR3 protein. Found here are more than 100,000 distinct CDR3 sequences, around 75% of them singletons; the top ten hold 0.45% to 0.65%. CD8+ and CD4+ blood T cells underwent TCR beta sequencing. Negative isolation was applied to CD8+ and CD4+ T cells, and FACS enrichment was applied to TEMRA cells. This record belongs to a study of CD8 T cells in Susac syndrome. The V and J ends lost 4 bases and 6 bases respectively, with 22 bases between them. Germline V CDR1 and CDR2: LGHDT, YNNKEL (reference sequence). This CDR3 spans 17 amino acids.

The J gene is TRBJ2-1, the V gene TRBV3-1; D possibly corresponds to TRBD1 (6 bases). The sample consisted of CD8+ T cells from PBMCs. This sequence originates from a human donor with multiple sclerosis. The CDR3 sequence is CASSPTWGQGKGNEQFF. CDR3 nucleotides: TGTGCCAGCAGCCCCACTTGGGGGCAGGGAAAAGGCAATGAGCAGTTCTTC.